These 19 T cell receptor beta chains were all obtained from the same sample, sequenced in a study of shared clonotypes between healthy human individuals. TCRdb's table, derived via immunoSEQ multiplex PCR, lists solely in-frame clones and lacks some. The sample lists about 1.5 million clones; roughly 98% were seen once. What was sequenced was naive CD4+ T cells sorted from blood. Described subset: CD45RA+ positively selected. All receptors derive from a man between 25 and 39 years old in good health.

The rearrangement uses TRBV18 and TRBJ1-3; no clear D. The V end was cut by 1 base, the J end by 1 base, with 8 bases between. The CDR3 totals 15 residues. Germline V gene lookup returns CDR1 KGHSH and CDR2 LQKENI. The CDR3 DNA reads as TGTGCCAGCTCACCACGTTCAGGTTCTGGAAACACCATATATTTT. Translated: CASSPRSGSGNTIYF.

The chain carries TRBV5-1 and TRBJ2-7; TRBD1 might be the D (7 bases). The CDR3 runs to 13 residues. With 4 bases removed from V and 5 bases from J, the gap between germline ends came to 13 bases. Per germline, CDR1 SGHRS and CDR2 YFSETQ. The CDR3 region has the DNA TGCGCCAGCAGCAGAGACAGGGAGGACGAGCAGTACTTC. It yields the protein CASSRDREDEQYF.

The CDR3 bases are TGTGCCAGTACTACGGGAAACACAGATACGCAGTATTTT. The encoded protein is CASTTGNTDTQYF. The gene calls are TRBV19 and TRBJ2-3, with D tentatively TRBD2 (5 bases). The CDR3 consists of 13 residues. Germline CDR1 reads LNHDA; CDR2 reads SQIVND (reference sequence). Trimming pared 7 bases from V and 2 bases from J, leaving 10 bases between.

This clone was recorded only once. This chain joins TRBV27 and TRBJ2-5, with D perhaps TRBD1 or TRBD2 (5 bases each). Germline V gene lookup returns CDR1 MNHEY and CDR2 SMNVEV (reference sequence). The CDR3 runs to 14 residues. Trimming pared 2 bases from V and 5 bases from J, leaving 12 bases between. In DNA, the CDR3 is TGTGCCAGCAGTTTAAAGAGGGGCTGGGAGACCCAGTACTTC. It specifies CASSLKRGWETQYF.

The rearrangement links TRBV5-1 to TRBJ2-3, with D maybe TRBD2 (5 bases). The CDR3 extends over 12 amino acids. The germline V gene has CDR1 SGHRS and CDR2 YFSETQ. The ends were cut back, 5 bases at V and 5 bases at J, with 9 bases in the middle. CDR3 nucleotides: TGCGCCAGCAGTAGGGAGCGAGATACGCAGTATTTT. As protein: CASSRERDTQYF.

The chain has TRBV9 and TRBJ2-1; D is uncertain. CDR3 length equals 13 residues. The V end lost 3 bases, the J end lost 4 bases, and 8 bases lay between the germline ends. The germline V gene has CDR1 SGDLS and CDR2 YYNGEE. This CDR3 reads CASSGYPYNEQFF. For the CDR3, the DNA is TGTGCCAGCAGCGGATACCCGTACAATGAGCAGTTCTTC.

V usage is TRBV29-1 and J usage is TRBJ1-1; D remains ambiguous. The length of the CDR3 is 10 residues. Per germline, CDR1 SQVTM and CDR2 ANQGSEA. Trimming stripped 7 bases from V and 6 bases from J, with 9 bases between. The CDR3, as DNA: TGCAGCGGGTTCAAGGCTGAAGCTTTCTTT. It is translated as CSGFKAEAFF. Full variable domain (missing parts from reference TRBV29-1 and TRBJ1-1): SAVISQKPSRDICQRGTSLTIQCQVDSQVTMMFWYRQQPGQSLTLIATANQGSEATYESGFVIDKFPISRPNLTFSTLTVSNMSPEDSSIYLCSGFKAEAFFGQGTRLTVV.

The chain combines TRBV5-1 with TRBJ2-7, with TRBD1 as a possible D gene (6 bases). The germline CDR1 and CDR2 sequences are SGHRS and YFSETQ. The ends were cut back, 0 bases at V and 7 bases at J, with 14 bases in the middle. The CDR3 is 14 residues long. This chain's CDR3 is CASSLAATGSEQYF. CDR3 DNA: TGCGCCAGCAGCTTGGCCGCAACAGGGTCGGAGCAGTACTTC.

V usage is TRBV10-3 and J usage is TRBJ1-1; no clear D. Per germline, CDR1 ENHRY and CDR2 SYGVKD. This CDR3 spans 13 amino acids. Trimming took 3 bases from V and 8 from J, leaving 13 bases between them. For the CDR3, the DNA is TGTGCCATCAGTGACGGGATACACCAAGAAGCTTTCTTT. This sequence encodes CAISDGIHQEAFF.

The chain combines TRBV25-1 with TRBJ1-2; tentative D call: TRBD1 (5 bases). There are 11 residues in the CDR3. The V gene's germline CDR1 is MGHDK and CDR2 SYGVNS. Trimming removed 5 bases from V and 11 bases from J, with 12 bases in between. CDR3 nucleotides: TGTGCCAGCAGTCCGGGGGAGTCATACACCTTC. Translation: CASSPGESYTF.

Only one count was recorded for this clone. The chain has TRBV27 and TRBJ2-3; no clear D gene. Between the trimmed V and J ends, which lost 4 bases and 2 bases, there was a span of 10 bases. Germline CDR1 reads MNHEY; CDR2 reads SMNVEV (reference sequence). The CDR3 is made up of 14 amino acids. The CDR3 region is CASSYSPFTDTQYF. The CDR3 region has the DNA TGTGCCAGCAGTTATTCCCCATTCACAGATACGCAGTATTTT.

This clone was found a few times. J is TRBJ1-4 and V is TRBV29-1; D not resolved. Germline loops: CDR1 SQVTM, CDR2 ANQGSEA. The CDR3 contains 12 residues. The V gene lost 4 bases and the J gene lost 1 base, with 4 bases spanning the gap. CDR3 residues: CSVGGTNEKLFF. For the CDR3, the DNA is TGCAGCGTTGGGGGAACTAATGAAAAACTGTTTTTT.

The chain links TRBV5-1 to TRBJ2-3, with 12 bases fitting TRBD2. This CDR3 comprises 16 residues. V trimming: 1 base; J trimming: 5 bases; junction bases outside the gene matches: 5. Germline CDR1 and CDR2: SGHRS and YFSETQ. The CDR3 DNA is TGCGCCAGCAGCTTGCAGACTAGCGGGAGCCAAGATACGCAGTATTTT. It encodes CASSLQTSGSQDTQYF. The whole variable domain, filled in from reference TRBV5-1 and TRBJ2-3, reads KAGVTQTPRYLIKTRGQQVTLSCSPISGHRSVSWYQQTPGQGLQFLFEYFSETQRNKGNFPGRFSGRQFSNSRSEMNVSTLELGDSALYLCASSLQTSGSQDTQYFGPGTRLTVL.

The gene calls are TRBV28 and TRBJ2-7; TRBD2 agrees at 7 bases. The CDR3 consists of 13 residues. After removal of 7 bases from V and 2 bases from J, the junction contained 5 bases not matched to a gene. Per germline, CDR1 MDHEN and CDR2 SYDVKM. The CDR3 DNA is TGTGCCAGCACCCGGGACTACGCCTACGAGCAGTACTTC. It translates to CASTRDYAYEQYF.

This clone has a single count. The chain carries TRBV4-3 and TRBJ2-5, with a tentative D call TRBD2 (5 bases). Trimming cost V 0 bases and J 4 bases, with 15 bases left between them. This CDR3 has 16 amino acids. CDR1 and CDR2 (germline): LGHNA, YSLEER. CDR3 nucleotides: TGCGCCAGCAGCCAAGAAGGAGGCCCCACGGCAGAGACCCAGTACTTC. Amino acids: CASSQEGGPTAETQYF.

V and J are TRBV7-2 and TRBJ2-5, with D perhaps TRBD1 (6 bases). The CDR3 totals 13 residues. V lost 5 bases to trimming and J lost 5 bases, with 12 bases between them. Germline CDR1 and CDR2: SGHTA and FQGNSA. For the CDR3, the DNA is TGTGCCAGCAGCCCAGGGGTGGTGGAGACCCAGTACTTC. Amino acids: CASSPGVVETQYF.

The gene calls are TRBV6-1 and TRBJ1-3; tentative D call: TRBD1 (5 bases). Trimming removed 3 bases at V and 0 bases at J, with 9 bases between. CDR3 length equals 15 residues. Germline CDR1 and CDR2: MNHNS and SASEGT. The CDR3 reads CASSDRASSGNTIYF. Written as DNA, the CDR3 is TGTGCCAGCAGTGACAGGGCTAGCTCTGGAAACACCATATATTTT.

As to this clone: The same CDR3 also results from other DNA sequences found in this sample. J is TRBJ2-7 and V is TRBV4-3; 7 nucleotides line up with TRBD1. V was clipped by 0 bases and J by 3 bases; unmatched bases: 5. The CDR3 extends over 15 amino acids. Germline-derived CDR1 and CDR2 are LGHNA and YSLEER. CDR3 nucleotides: TGCGCCAGCAGCCAAGATCTCAGGGGGTTCTACGAGCAGTACTTC. Amino acid sequence: CASSQDLRGFYEQYF.

This clone was counted once. The rearrangement uses TRBV6-5 and TRBJ2-1; possibly TRBD1 for D (6 bases). CDR3 length: 14 amino acids. CDR1 and CDR2 (germline): MNHEY, SVGAGI. V was pared by 6 bases and J by 4 bases, with 13 bases between. Here the CDR3 DNA reads TGTGCCAGCAGACCCAGGGACACTTACAATGAGCAGTTCTTC. Amino acids: CASRPRDTYNEQFF.